The 5 T cell receptor beta chains listed next were all sequenced from one sample in a study of OX40 agonist ivuxolimab in advanced cancers. Some clones are missing from TCRdb's copy, which holds only in-frame ones; the method was immunoSEQ multiplex PCR. Of roughly 34,000 clones listed, about three quarters are singletons. The sequenced sample was CD4+ or CD8+ T cells sorted from blood, obtained in a trial of the OX40 agonist ivuxolimab. These receptors all stem from an adult with an advanced solid tumor such as melanoma, head and neck, liver or kidney cancer.

This clone occurred once. The chain recombines TRBV5-1 with TRBJ2-2; maybe TRBD2 (5 bases). Between the trimmed V and J ends, which lost 5 bases and 3 bases, there was a span of 8 bases. The CDR3 has 13 amino acids. Germline V gene data show CDR1 as SGHRS and CDR2 as YFSETQ. Here the CDR3 reads CASRPGDTGELFF. The CDR3 coding sequence is TGCGCCAGCAGACCCGGGGACACCGGGGAGCTGTTTTTT.

The rearrangement joins TRBV7-2 to TRBJ2-1, with TRBD2 identical over 9 bases. Germline CDR1 and CDR2: SGHTA and FQGNSA. The CDR3 has 18 amino acids. The J segment lost 0 bases and the V segment lost 0 bases, leaving 6 bases of the junction unmatched. The CDR3 reads CASSLAGLASSSYNEQFF. The CDR3 coding sequence is TGTGCCAGCAGCTTAGCTGGACTAGCGTCCTCCTCCTACAATGAGCAGTTCTTC. Full variable domain (missing parts from reference TRBV7-2 and TRBJ2-1): GAGVSQSPSNKVTEKGKDVELRCDPISGHTALYWYRQSLGQGLEFLIYFQGNSAPDKSGLPSDRFSAERTGGSVSTLTIQRTQQEDSAVYLCASSLAGLASSSYNEQFFGPGTRLTVL.

This clone has a handful of counts. CDR3 loop: CASSSDRVVGEKLFF. The CDR3 DNA reads TGTGCCAGCAGCTCCGACAGGGTGGTAGGCGAAAAACTGTTTTTT. The chain is built from TRBV7-9 and TRBJ1-4, with TRBD1 matching 7 bases. The V and J ends lost 4 bases and 8 bases, in that order; junction bases with no gene match: 10. This CDR3 comprises 15 residues. Germline V gene data show CDR1 as SEHNR and CDR2 as FQNEAQ (reference sequence).

This sequence joins TRBV5-1 and TRBJ2-3, with D perhaps matching TRBD2 (5 bases). Germline V CDR1 and CDR2: SGHRS, YFSETQ. The CDR3 is 13 residues long. The ends were cut back, 9 bases at V and 1 base at J, with 12 bases in the middle. CDR3 region: CATRSSGTDTQYF. CDR3 in DNA: TGCGCCACCCGTAGTAGCGGCACAGATACGCAGTATTTT.

The J gene is TRBJ1-2, the V gene TRBV6-1; D gene ambiguous. This CDR3 has 13 amino acids. V was cut by 2 bases and J by 6 bases, with 10 bases left in between. From germline, CDR1 is MNHNS and CDR2 SASEGT. CDR3 nucleotides: TGTGCCAGCAGTGAAAACCGGCAGGATGGCTACACCTTC. Translated: CASSENRQDGYTF.